This is a list of T cell receptor beta chains from one sample in a study of T-cell memory formation after mild COVID-19. TCRdb re-analysed the 5' RACE reads in MiXCR, keeping a single row per CDR3 protein. The repertoire consists of more than 300,000 distinct CDR3 sequences, with roughly an eighth occurring once and the leading ten covering approximately 22%. The sequenced material came from PBMCs or a T cell subset sorted from them (not recorded which). All receptors come from a man aged 18 to 35 who had mild COVID-19 (a few samples of this study predate the infection). Cell type and time point are not known. CDR3s include the opening cysteine and the closing phenylalanine or tryptophan. The D gene is left open where the match is weak. Clone size appears in some rows only: once, few, many, or a class for an expanded clone.

>TRBV7-2|TRBD1|TRBJ2-7|-
CASSPWDSAYEQYF
TGTGCCAGCAGCCCCTGGGACAGCGCCTACGAGCAGTACTTC
>TRBV5-4|TRBD1|TRBJ2-2|-
CASSRDRVNTGELFF
TGTGCCAGCAGCCGTGACAGGGTGAACACCGGGGAGCTGTTTTTT
>TRBV4-1|-|TRBJ2-6|-
CASTSHVGSGANVLTF
TGCGCCAGCACCTCCCACGTGGGCTCTGGGGCCAACGTCCTGACTTTC
>TRBV15|-|TRBJ2-3|few
CATSRGMVVSADTQYF
TGTGCCACCAGCAGAGGGATGGTAGTCTCGGCAGATACGCAGTATTTT
>TRBV19|-|TRBJ1-5|few
CASSIRRQAGHQPQHF
TGTGCCAGTAGTATTCGGAGACAAGCCGGCCATCAGCCCCAGCATTTT
>TRBV6-5|-|TRBJ1-1|few
CASRSQSTEAFF
TGTGCCAGCAGGTCCCAGAGCACTGAAGCTTTCTTT
>TRBV12-3/TRBV12-4|TRBD1|TRBJ2-1|few
CASRDGTGPDSSYNEQFF
TGTGCCAGCAGAGATGGGACAGGGCCCGATAGCTCCTACAATGAGCAGTTCTTC
>TRBV7-6|TRBD2|TRBJ2-1|few
CASSLVGGGNNEQFF
TGTGCCAGCAGCTTAGTGGGCGGGGGAAACAATGAGCAGTTCTTC
>TRBV4-3|-|TRBJ1-2|-
CASSPSQGGYTF
TGCGCCAGCAGCCCGAGTCAAGGGGGCTACACCTTC
>TRBV6-2/TRBV6-3|TRBD2|TRBJ2-3|-
CASSLPGTSTTDTQYF
TGTGCCAGCAGTTTACCGGGGACTAGCACCACAGATACGCAGTATTTT
>TRBV2|-|TRBJ2-2|few
CASSGREYTGELFF
TGTGCCAGCAGTGGGAGGGAGTACACCGGGGAGCTGTTTTTT
>TRBV7-8|TRBD1|TRBJ1-2|-
CASRPQGSHYGYTF
TGTGCCAGCAGACCACAGGGGAGTCACTATGGCTACACCTTC
>TRBV20-1|TRBD2|TRBJ2-2|-
CSARALAGVRSNTGELFF
TGCAGTGCTAGAGCGTTAGCGGGGGTCCGATCGAACACCGGGGAGCTGTTTTTT
>TRBV11-2|TRBD1|TRBJ1-2|many
CASTRPGQKYGYTF
TGTGCCAGCACGAGACCGGGACAGAAGTATGGCTACACCTTC
>TRBV4-1|-|TRBJ1-5|few
CASRLLWDANQPQHF
TGCGCCAGCAGACTCCTTTGGGACGCCAATCAGCCCCAGCATTTT
>TRBV29-1|TRBD1|TRBJ1-1|few
CSVVQGAWAFF
TGCAGCGTTGTTCAGGGGGCCTGGGCTTTCTTT
>TRBV28|-|TRBJ2-1|-
CASKKSRAGYNEQFF
TGTGCCAGCAAGAAGAGCAGGGCAGGGTACAATGAGCAGTTCTTC
>TRBV4-3|-|TRBJ2-3|-
CASSFMSGSTDTQYF
TGCGCCAGCAGTTTTATGTCAGGGAGCACAGATACGCAGTATTTT
>TRBV5-1|TRBD1|TRBJ2-5|many
CASSLAGGTETQYF
TGCGCCAGCAGCCTGGCAGGGGGAACGGAGACCCAGTACTTC
>TRBV15|-|TRBJ2-7|few
CATSRGKGSYEQYF
TGTGCCACCAGCAGAGGGAAAGGGTCCTACGAGCAGTACTTC
>TRBV4-3|TRBD2|TRBJ2-1|few
CASSQDLVPAGGSWAYNEQFF
TGCGCCAGCAGCCAAGATTTAGTTCCAGCGGGGGGGTCTTGGGCCTACAATGAGCAGTTCTTC
>TRBV7-2|-|TRBJ2-3|-
CASRTLATDTQYF
TGTGCCAGCAGAACTCTAGCTACAGATACGCAGTATTTT
>TRBV6-6|-|TRBJ2-1|-
CASSYGTGLGEQFF
TGTGCCAGCAGTTACGGCACAGGGTTAGGTGAGCAGTTCTTC
>TRBV5-1|-|TRBJ2-2|many
CASRAPGNTGELFF
TGCGCCAGCCGTGCCCCAGGGAACACCGGGGAGCTGTTTTTT